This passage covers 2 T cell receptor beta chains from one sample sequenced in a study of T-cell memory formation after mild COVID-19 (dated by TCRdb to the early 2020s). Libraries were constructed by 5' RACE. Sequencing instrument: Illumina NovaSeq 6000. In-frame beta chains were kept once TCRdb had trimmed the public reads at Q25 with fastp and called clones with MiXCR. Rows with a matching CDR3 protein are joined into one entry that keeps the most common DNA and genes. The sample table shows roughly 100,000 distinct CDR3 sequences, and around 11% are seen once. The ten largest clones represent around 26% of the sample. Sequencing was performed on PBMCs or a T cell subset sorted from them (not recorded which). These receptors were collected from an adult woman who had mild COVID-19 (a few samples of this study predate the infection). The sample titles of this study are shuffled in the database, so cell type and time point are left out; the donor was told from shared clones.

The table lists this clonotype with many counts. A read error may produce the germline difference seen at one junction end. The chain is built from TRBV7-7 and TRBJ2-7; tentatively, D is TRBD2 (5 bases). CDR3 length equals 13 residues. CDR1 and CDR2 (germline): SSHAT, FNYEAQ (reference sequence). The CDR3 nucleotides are TGTGCTAGCAGCTTAGCTTTGGGGAGCGAGCAGTACTTC. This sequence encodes CASSLALGSEQYF.

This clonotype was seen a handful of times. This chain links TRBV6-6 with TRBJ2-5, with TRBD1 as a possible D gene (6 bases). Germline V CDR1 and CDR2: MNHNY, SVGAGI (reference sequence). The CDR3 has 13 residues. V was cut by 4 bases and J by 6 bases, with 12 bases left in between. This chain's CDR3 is CASSFTGLKTQYF. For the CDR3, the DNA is TGTGCCAGCAGTTTCACAGGGTTAAAGACCCAGTACTTC.